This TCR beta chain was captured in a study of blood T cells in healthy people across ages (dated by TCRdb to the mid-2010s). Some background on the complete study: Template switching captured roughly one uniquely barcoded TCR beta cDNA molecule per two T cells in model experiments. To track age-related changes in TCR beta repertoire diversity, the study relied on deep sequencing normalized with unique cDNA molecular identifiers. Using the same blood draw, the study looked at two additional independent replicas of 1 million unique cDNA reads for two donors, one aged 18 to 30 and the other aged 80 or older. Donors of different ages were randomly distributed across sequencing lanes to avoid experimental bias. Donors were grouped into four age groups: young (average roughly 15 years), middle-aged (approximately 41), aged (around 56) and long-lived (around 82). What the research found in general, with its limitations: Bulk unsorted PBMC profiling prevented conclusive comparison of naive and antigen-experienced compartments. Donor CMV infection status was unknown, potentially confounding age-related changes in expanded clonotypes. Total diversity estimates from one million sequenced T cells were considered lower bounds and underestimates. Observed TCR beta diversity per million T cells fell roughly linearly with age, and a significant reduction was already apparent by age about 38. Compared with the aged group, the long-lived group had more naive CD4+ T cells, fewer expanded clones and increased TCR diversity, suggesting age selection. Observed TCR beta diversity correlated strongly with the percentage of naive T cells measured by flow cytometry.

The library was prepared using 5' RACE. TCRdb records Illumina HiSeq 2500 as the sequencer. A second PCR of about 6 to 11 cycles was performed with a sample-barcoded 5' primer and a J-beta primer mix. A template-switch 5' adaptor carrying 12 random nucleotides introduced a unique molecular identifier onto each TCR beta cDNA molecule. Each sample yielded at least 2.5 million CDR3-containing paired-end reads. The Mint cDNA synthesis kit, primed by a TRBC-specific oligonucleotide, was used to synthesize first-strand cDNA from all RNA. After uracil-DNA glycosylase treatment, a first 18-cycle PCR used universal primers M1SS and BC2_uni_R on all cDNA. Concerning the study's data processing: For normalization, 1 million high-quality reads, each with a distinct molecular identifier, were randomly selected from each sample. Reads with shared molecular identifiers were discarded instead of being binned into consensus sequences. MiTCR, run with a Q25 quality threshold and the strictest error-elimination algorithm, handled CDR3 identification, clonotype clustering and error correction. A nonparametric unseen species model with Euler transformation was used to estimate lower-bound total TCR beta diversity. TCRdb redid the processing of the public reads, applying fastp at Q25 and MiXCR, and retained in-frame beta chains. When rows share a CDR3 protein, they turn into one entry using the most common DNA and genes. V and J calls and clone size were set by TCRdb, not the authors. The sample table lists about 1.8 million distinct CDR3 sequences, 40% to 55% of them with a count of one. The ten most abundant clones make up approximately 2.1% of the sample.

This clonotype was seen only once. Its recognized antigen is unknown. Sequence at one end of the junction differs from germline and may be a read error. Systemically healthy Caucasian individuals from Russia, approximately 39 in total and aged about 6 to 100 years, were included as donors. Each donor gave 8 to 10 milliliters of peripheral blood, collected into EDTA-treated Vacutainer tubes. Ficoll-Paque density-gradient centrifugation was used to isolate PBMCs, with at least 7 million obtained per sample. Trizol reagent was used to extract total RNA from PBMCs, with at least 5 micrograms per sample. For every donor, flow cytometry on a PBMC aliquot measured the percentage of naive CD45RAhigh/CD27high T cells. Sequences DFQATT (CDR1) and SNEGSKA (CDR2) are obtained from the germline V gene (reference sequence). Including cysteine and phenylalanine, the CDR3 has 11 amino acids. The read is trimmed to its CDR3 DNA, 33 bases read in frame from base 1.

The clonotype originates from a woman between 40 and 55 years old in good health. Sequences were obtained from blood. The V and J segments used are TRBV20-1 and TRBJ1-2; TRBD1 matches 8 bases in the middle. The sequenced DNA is TGCATTGCTAGATTGGACAGGGAATACACCTTC. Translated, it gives CIARLDREYTF.